The 9 T cell receptor beta chains below were found in one sample sequenced in a study of T cells after somatic rescue of genetic block. TCRdb's copy holds only in-frame clones and misses some; the assay was immunoSEQ multiplex PCR. The sample holds 85,000 to 100,000 clones; about nine tenths are singletons and the top ten take 1.6%. Sequenced: peripheral blood mononuclear cells (PBMCs). These receptor sequences come from a woman aged 18 to 35.

The chain is built from TRBV12-5 and TRBJ2-3; 10 bases match TRBD2. Germline-derived CDR1 and CDR2 are LGHNT and FRNRAP. Trimming at V came to 5 bases and at J to 2 bases, leaving 4 bases not matched to a gene. The CDR3 runs to 15 residues. The CDR3 loop is CASGEREGATDTQYF. CDR3 nucleotide sequence: TGTGCTAGTGGTGAGCGGGAGGGAGCCACAGATACGCAGTATTTT. Based on the CDR3 plus reference TRBV12-5 and TRBJ2-3, the full variable domain is DARVTQTPRHKVTEMGQEVTMRCQPILGHNTVFWYRQTMMQGLELLAYFRNRAPLDDSGMPKDRFSAEMPDATLATLKIQPSEPRDSAVYFCASGEREGATDTQYFGPGTRLTVL.

The CDR3 DNA reads as TGCGCCAGCAGTTGGGGACTAGCGGACGAGGAGACCCAGTACTTC. As protein: CASSWGLADEETQYF. The chain links TRBV5-1 to TRBJ2-5, with 11 nucleotides matching TRBD2. V trimming: 5 bases; J trimming: 5 bases; junction bases outside the gene matches: 8. This CDR3 is 15 amino acids long. Per germline, CDR1 SGHRS and CDR2 YFSETQ.

The chain couples TRBV5-1 to TRBJ2-5, with TRBD2 matching over 13 bases. The CDR3 totals 15 residues. Germline CDR1 is SGHRS and CDR2 is YFSETQ. V lost 3 bases to trimming and J lost 2 bases; unmatched junction nucleotides: 1. For the CDR3, the DNA is TGCGCCAGCAGCTCGGGACTAGCGGGACAAGAGACCCAGTACTTC. Encoded protein: CASSSGLAGQETQYF.

The chain combines TRBV9 with TRBJ1-3; 7 bases are a match to TRBD1. V trimming: 3 bases; J trimming: 6 bases; junction bases outside the gene matches: 21. The CDR3 is 19 amino acids. Per germline, CDR1 SGDLS and CDR2 YYNGEE. CDR3 region: CASSAWGDLRDSPENTIYF. CDR3 nucleotides: TGTGCCAGCAGCGCATGGGGGGATCTCCGGGACAGCCCTGAAAACACCATATATTTT.

The rearrangement links TRBV18 to TRBJ2-1; perhaps D is TRBD1 or TRBD2 (6 bases each). V was trimmed by 5 bases and J by 0 bases, leaving 20 bases between them. The CDR3 runs to 18 residues. Per germline, CDR1 KGHSH and CDR2 LQKENI. CDR3 protein: CASSYRDLRRNSYNEQFF. CDR3 DNA: TGTGCCAGCTCATACAGGGACTTACGGAGAAACTCCTACAATGAGCAGTTCTTC. Variable domain in full (rest from reference TRBV18 and TRBJ2-1): NAGVMQNPRHLVRRRGQEARLRCSPMKGHSHVYWYRQLPEEGLKFMVYLQKENIIDESGMPKERFSAEFPKEGPSILRIQQVVRGDSAAYFCASSYRDLRRNSYNEQFFGPGTRLTVL.

This clone was observed a few times. The rearrangement links TRBV10-1 to TRBJ2-1, with 7 bases matching TRBD1. CDR1 and CDR2 (germline): WNHNN, SYGVQD (reference sequence). V shed 0 bases and J 12 bases; nucleotides not matched to a gene: 8. The CDR3 extends over 14 amino acids. As DNA, the CDR3 is TGCGCCAGCAGTGAGTCGAGGGGGCCCCCGCCGCAGTTCTTC. This encodes CASSESRGPPPQFF.

The rearrangement joins TRBV30 to TRBJ2-2, with 10 bases matching TRBD2. The CDR3 consists of 16 residues. V lost 6 bases to trimming and J lost 4 bases; unmatched junction nucleotides: 11. From germline, CDR1 is GTSNPN and CDR2 SVGIG (reference sequence). This chain's CDR3 is CACPRSGRASTGELFF. CDR3 in DNA: TGTGCCTGCCCCCGAAGCGGGAGGGCGAGCACCGGGGAGCTGTTTTTT.

The rearrangement uses TRBV19 and TRBJ1-2, with D possibly matching TRBD1 (6 bases). Trimming pared 1 base from V and 4 bases from J, leaving 10 bases between. CDR1 is LNHDA, CDR2 SQIVND, per germline (reference sequence). The CDR3 consists of 14 residues. CDR3 DNA: TGTGCCAGTAGTATAGCAGGGACACGCTATGGCTACACCTTC. Residues: CASSIAGTRYGYTF.

The chain joins TRBV6-6 to TRBJ1-1; 7 bases align to TRBD1. The V gene end was trimmed by 6 bases and the J gene end by 7 bases; junction bases not matched to a gene: 5. The CDR3 totals 12 residues. Germline V gene sequence: CDR1 MNHNY, CDR2 SVGAGI (reference sequence). CDR3 sequence (DNA): TGTGCCAGCAGCCCAGGGGGGGGTGAAGCTTTCTTT. It yields the protein CASSPGGGEAFF.